Here is one TCR beta chain with its context. Ten or more counts support this clonotype. What antigen it recognizes has not been identified. Per-nucleotide qualities are absent, and no much larger clonotype sits a single base away. The data are from a study of identical twins (TCRdb year 2016). For the wider study: To test whether fetal clonotypes persist, this study deep-sequenced TCR alpha and beta repertoires from monozygotic twins, from unrelated adults of various ages, and from cord blood. To rule out contamination, replicate twin experiments were performed at different times with different library preparation protocols.

The study at large found these results: Excess twin sharing in beta out-of-frame sequences was weaker because fewer shared sequences lowered the signal-to-noise ratio. In monozygotic twins, recombination models systematically underestimated out-of-frame TCR alpha sharing, but the models matched the sharing seen between unrelated individuals. Compared with coincidental sharing between unrelated individuals, an excess of low generation-probability sequences was observed among out-of-frame TCR alpha sequences shared between twins. Invariant T cells such as MAIT and iNKT could partly confound zero-insertion analyses, though diverse VJ usage argued against this for most clonotypes. Conclusions relied on cross-sectional statistical analysis, since the same donors could not be followed over many years. Abundant cord blood beta clonotypes carried fewer insertions; young adult naive repertoires showed a weaker similar trend, while memory repertoires showed none.

Only healthy Caucasian donors were included. The twin cohort consisted of three pairs of female monozygotic twins, all aged roughly 18 to 30 years. CD4+ and CD8+ T cell populations were isolated with positive isolation kits from Invitrogen. The method behind the library was 5' RACE. The run used an Illumina HiSeq 2000. A universal primer binding site was added through template switching, and the final cDNA carried a unique molecular identifier so that TCR cDNA molecules could be counted accurately. Specific primers in the conserved constant-segment region were used to synthesize first-strand cDNA for the TCR alpha and beta chains. To control for contamination, every cDNA library was double barcoded, receiving both a SMART-Mk sample barcode and Illumina barcodes. TruSeq adapter sequences and Illumina sample barcodes were added in two successive PCR steps. The TCR alpha and beta cDNA libraries were sequenced on the Illumina HiSeq platform using custom primers. For the original study's pipeline: MiGEC was used to process raw reads and extract unique molecular identifiers, and MiXCR was used to find CDR3 positions. Recombination models were inferred per individual with the repgenHMM and IGoR tools using an EM algorithm. Shared clonotype analysis was performed with the tcR package in R, normalizing sharing by the product of cloneset sizes. To study raw recombination without the effects of thymic and clonal selection, out-of-frame nonproductive sequences were analyzed. TCRdb applied fastp at Q25 and MiXCR to the public reads, then kept only in-frame beta chains. CDR3 protein duplicates are merged, each entry listing the most common genes and DNA. TCRdb's processing, not the authors', yielded these V and J calls. In this sample the table shows fewer than 500,000 distinct CDR3 sequences, 14% of which occur a single time. Approximately 1% of the sample is held by the ten biggest clonotypes.

This sample also belongs to another study, concerning yellow fever vaccine responses in identical twins. The second source states: The T cell response to vaccination in identical twins was reported by the authors to appear partly convergent and partly personalized. The study precisely tracked vaccine-responding T cell clones in identical twins.

The source is a young woman in good health. The sequenced material came from CD4+ T cells sorted from blood.

The CDR3 amino acid sequence is: CASSHRGYEQYF. In nucleotides, the sequence is TGTGCCAGCAGCCACAGGGGCTACGAGCAGTACTTC. The rearranged chain carries TRBV11-1 and TRBJ2-7, with 7 bases matching TRBD1. Relative to germline, V is missing 5 bases and J is missing 3 bases, with 1 base of the junction outside any gene match. Including cysteine and phenylalanine, the CDR3 has 12 amino acids. Only the CDR3 region is kept as DNA, spanning 36 bases read in frame from base 1. CDR1 and CDR2 are drawn from the germline V gene (reference sequence): SGHAT, FQDESV. Reference TRBV11-1 and TRBJ2-7 genes cover what lies past the CDR3, so the full variable domain is EAEVAQSPRYKITEKSQAVAFWCDPISGHATLYWYRQILGQGPELLVQFQDESVVDDSQLPKDRFSAERLKGVDSTLKIQPAELGDSAMYLCASSHRGYEQYFGPGTRLTVT.